This T cell receptor (beta chain) derives from a study of T cells in tuberculosis. Study context: T cells were selected with CD1B tetramers loaded with glucose monomycolate.

TCRdb's table, derived via immunoSEQ multiplex PCR, lists solely in-frame clones and lacks some. This sample has some 60,000 clones, with roughly 79% found just once. In germline, CDR1 is SGHKS, CDR2 YYEKEE (reference sequence). This CDR3 comprises 16 residues. The V end lost 1 base, the J end lost 4 bases, and 14 bases lay between the germline ends. Cells were sorted from thawed PBMC rested overnight and stained with GMM-loaded CD1B tetramer, viability dye and anti-CD3. The CD1B tetramers carried C32 glucose monomycolate purified from Rhodococcus equi. Each donor contributed 75,000 to 100,000 sorted tetramer-negative cells.

Source material: CD1b-GMM tetramer-negative cells sorted from PBMCs. The clonotype comes from an adult woman with latent tuberculosis. This chain links TRBV5-5 with TRBJ2-2; TRBD2 is a possible D gene (5 bases). The CDR3 nucleotides are TGTGCCAGCAGCTTGCCCTTACCGGCGGGCACCGGGGAGCTGTTTTTT. It specifies CASSLPLPAGTGELFF.